The subject of this entry is one T cell receptor beta chain. The data were taken from a study of blood T cell repertoires in COVID-19. J gave up 7 bases and V 6 bases, and 14 bases lay outside the gene matches. CDR3 size: 15 residues. The germline CDR1 and CDR2 sequences are MNHEY and SVGAGI. Profiled with immunoSEQ multiplex PCR; TCRdb holds only in-frame clones, not every one. Among some 320,000 clones listed, about nine tenths were seen once. Sample: PBMCs or T cells enriched from blood (not recorded which). This TCR came from a man in his sixties who had recovered from COVID-19. The chain combines TRBV6-5 with TRBJ2-7; TRBD1 matches at 8 bases. In nucleotides, the CDR3 is TGTGCCAGCAGCCAAAGGGGGCAGGGGGCGCGAGAGCAGTACTTC. Its protein product is CASSQRGQGAREQYF.